Each of the 15 T cell receptor beta chains below was sequenced from the same sample in a study of control samples from healthy donors and cancer patients. Assay used: immunoSEQ multiplex PCR; TCRdb lists only in-frame clones, some missing. The table includes 95,000 to 100,000 clones, roughly 91% detected once. The source material was blood. Receptor source: a young man in good health.

This clone was recorded only once. The chain is built from TRBV13 and TRBJ2-3; D might be TRBD2 (6 bases). CDR1 is PRHDT, CDR2 FYEKMQ, per germline (reference sequence). Trimming shortened V by 1 base and J by 7 bases, and 21 bases separated the two germline ends. This CDR3 has 17 amino acids. CDR3 sequence reads: CASSLDPGTDLVHTQYF. In nucleotides, the CDR3 is TGTGCCAGCAGCTTAGATCCCGGGACTGACTTGGTCCATACGCAGTATTTT.

The J gene is TRBJ2-1, the V gene TRBV9, with 7 nucleotides matching TRBD2. After removal of 1 base from V and 5 bases from J, the junction contained 6 bases not matched to a gene. This CDR3 comprises 15 residues. CDR1 and CDR2 (germline): SGDLS, YYNGEE. CDR3 nucleotide sequence: TGTGCCAGCAGCGTACGTGCGGGAGTCCACAATGAGCAGTTCTTC. It translates to CASSVRAGVHNEQFF.

V is TRBV6-4 and J is TRBJ1-2; TRBD1 is a possible D gene (6 bases). CDR1 and CDR2 (germline): MRHNA, SNTAGT. The V end lost 1 base, the J end lost 0 bases, and 18 bases lay between the germline ends. The CDR3 sequence is 18 residues long. The CDR3 bases are TGTGCCAGCAGTGACTTCGCGGGCCTTGGGGGCCCTAACTATGGCTACACCTTC. Protein product: CASSDFAGLGGPNYGYTF.

A single count supports this clone. This chain links TRBV7-8 with TRBJ2-7, with TRBD2 matching 7 bases. Germline V gene lookup returns CDR1 SGHVS and CDR2 FQNEAQ. The CDR3 is made up of 14 amino acids. V shed 1 base, J shed 11 bases, and the junction held 11 bases outside the gene matches. The CDR3 coding sequence is TGTGCCAGCAGCTTAGTAAATCCTAGCGGAGGGGAGTACTTC. It is translated as CASSLVNPSGGEYF.

This sequence joins TRBV5-1 and TRBJ1-5; D remains ambiguous. In germline, CDR1 is SGHRS, CDR2 YFSETQ. The CDR3 has 13 residues. V lost 1 base and J lost 10, with 12 bases in between. The DNA for the CDR3 is TGCGCCAGCAGCTTGAACTCGATCAGCCCCCAGCATTTT. Translating gives CASSLNSISPQHF.

This clone was detected a few times. The J gene is TRBJ1-1, the V gene TRBV24-1; D not resolved. CDR1 is KGHDR and CDR2 is SFDVKD in the germline V gene. This CDR3 comprises 15 residues. V lost 6 bases and J 4 bases, leaving 17 bases between the germline ends. CDR3 DNA sequence: TGTGCCACCAGTTCGAGGAAACCTGGGGTCACTGAAGCTTTCTTT. It codes for CATSSRKPGVTEAFF.

As to this clone: A read error may produce the germline difference seen at one junction end. V gene TRBV6-5 combines with J gene TRBJ1-1; D unclear. The CDR3 contains 15 residues. Germline V lookup: CDR1 MNHEY, CDR2 SVGAGI. In DNA form, the CDR3 reads TGTGCCAGCAGTTCATTCGGGCGAATGAATACTGAAGCTTTCTTT. This encodes CASSSFGRMNTEAFF.

This CDR3 reads CASSRDISGYTF. The CDR3 nucleotides are TGTGCCAGCAGCCGGGACATTTCAGGCTACACCTTC. The chain carries TRBV5-5 and TRBJ1-2; possibly TRBD1 for D (6 bases). The CDR3 runs 12 residues. V was pared by 4 bases and J by 8 bases, with 12 bases between. Germline V lookup: CDR1 SGHKS, CDR2 YYEKEE (reference sequence).

V usage is TRBV10-1 and J usage is TRBJ2-1; possibly TRBD2 for D (6 bases). This CDR3 is built from 14 residues. Trimming left V 3 bases short and J 4 bases short, with 10 bases between. The germline gives CDR1 WNHNN, CDR2 SYGVQD (reference sequence). CDR3 loop: CASSEGAGYNEQFF. The CDR3 DNA is TGCGCCAGCAGTGAAGGAGCGGGTTACAATGAGCAGTTCTTC.

J is TRBJ2-1 and V is TRBV24-1; tentatively, D is TRBD2 (6 bases). Trimming cost V 0 bases and J 8 bases, with 19 bases left between them. Per germline, CDR1 KGHDR and CDR2 SFDVKD. This CDR3 comprises 17 residues. CDR3 amino acids: CATSDLEVGLSVHEQFF. CDR3 DNA sequence: TGTGCCACCAGTGATTTGGAGGTTGGACTAAGCGTTCATGAGCAGTTCTTC.

The CDR3 sequence: CASQLYMGGYSGNTIYF. The CDR3 coding sequence is TGTGCCAGCCAATTATACATGGGGGGCTACTCTGGAAACACCATATATTTT. V usage is TRBV19 and J usage is TRBJ1-3; weak D call: TRBD1 (6 bases). The CDR3 is made up of 17 amino acids. The germline V gene has CDR1 LNHDA and CDR2 SQIVND (reference sequence). V gave up 9 bases and J gave up 0 bases, with 21 bases separating them.

The rearrangement joins TRBV5-1 to TRBJ2-1; D call uncertain. The CDR3 is made up of 12 amino acids. CDR1 and CDR2 from the germline V gene are SGHRS and YFSETQ. Trimming took 4 bases from V and 3 from J, leaving 5 bases between them. CDR3 in amino acids: CASSGIYNEQFF. The CDR3 DNA is TGCGCCAGCAGCGGGATCTACAATGAGCAGTTCTTC.

This chain connects TRBV6-5 to TRBJ1-1; D call uncertain. V lost 4 bases, J lost 2 bases, and 2 bases lay in between. The CDR3 spans 11 residues. Germline lookup yields CDR1 MNHEY and CDR2 SVGAGI. DNA for the CDR3: TGTGCCAGCAGTTCTAACACTGAAGCTTTCTTT. Translated, it gives CASSSNTEAFF.

The CDR3 nucleotides read TGTGCCACCAGTGATTCTTGGCGCACAGATACGCAGTATTTT. This sequence encodes CATSDSWRTDTQYF. The rearrangement links TRBV24-1 to TRBJ2-3; D is undetermined. The CDR3 covers 14 residues. The germline V gene encodes CDR1 KGHDR and CDR2 SFDVKD. Trimming cost V 2 bases and J 1 base, with 6 bases left between them.

V is TRBV18 and J is TRBJ1-5, with D perhaps TRBD1 (5 bases). Trimming stripped 6 bases from V and 1 base from J, with 13 bases between. Germline assignment: CDR1 KGHSH and CDR2 LQKENI. This CDR3 comprises 15 residues. The CDR3 DNA is TGTGCCAGCTCGAAGGGACGGAGGAGCAATCAGCCCCAGCATTTT. Encoded protein: CASSKGRRSNQPQHF.